This TCR beta chain was documented in a study of post-analysis software for immune sequencing data. Study-wide background: The study covered relapsing-remitting, secondary progressive and progressive-relapsing courses of multiple sclerosis. Broader study findings: Patients carried several TRBV segments more frequently than controls did, and TRBV5-6, TRBV5-1 and TRBV20-1 were among them. Relative to controls, patients with multiple sclerosis showed significantly lower normalized Chao1 diversity. Strong same-batch co-clustering of samples appeared with F measure clustering.

TCR beta cDNA libraries included unique molecular identifiers. TCRdb re-analysed the PCR reads in MiXCR, keeping a single row per CDR3 protein. The table shows about 820,000 distinct CDR3 sequences, with approximately 53% occurring only once. Notes on this clonotype: The target antigen is unknown.

The CDR3 runs to 14 residues. Trimming removed 0 bases at V and 4 bases at J, with 9 bases between. The germline gives CDR1 SGDLS, CDR2 YYNGEE. The source of this sequence is a girl aged 10-17 years with multiple sclerosis. The sequencing sample was made of blood. The chain employs TRBV9 and TRBJ2-3; no firm D call. CDR3 loop: CASSVVQSPDTQYF. CDR3 DNA sequence: TGTGCCAGCAGCGTAGTCCAAAGCCCAGATACGCAGTATTTT. The entire variable domain, with the rest obtained from reference TRBV9 and TRBJ2-3, is as follows: DSGVTQTPKHLITATGQRVTLRCSPRSGDLSVYWYQQSLDQGLQFLIQYYNGEERAKGNILERFSAQQFPDLHSELNLSSLELGDSALYFCASSVVQSPDTQYFGPGTRLTVL.